The 8 T cell receptor beta chains given below trace back to one sample, sequenced in a study of T cells in Graves' hyperthyroidism and ophthalmopathy. TCR beta CDR3 regions were amplified from RNA. RT-PCR in the first round (using the HTBI primer set) targeted the TCR CDR3. TCRdb re-derived calls from the multiplex PCR reads in MiXCR, one entry per CDR3 protein. The sample includes nearly 750,000 distinct CDR3 sequences, just over 35% of them seen just once. What was sequenced was blood. These receptor sequences come from a woman aged 40 to 50 with Graves' hyperthyroidism.

On this clonotype itself: A read error likely explains this, since a far larger clone differs by one base. The V call is TRBV6-2 or TRBV6-3, the J call TRBJ1-2; tentative D call: TRBD1 (5 bases). V lost 10 bases and J 4 bases, leaving 16 bases between the germline ends. Germline values: CDR1 MNHEY, CDR2 SVGEGT. This CDR3 spans 13 amino acids. The CDR3 bases are TGTGCCACCAGCTTGGGGCAGCTCTATGGCTACACCTTC. This translates into CATSLGQLYGYTF.

This clonotype was seen only a few times. The J gene is TRBJ1-2, the V gene TRBV25-1, with 9 bases identical to TRBD1. The germline V gene has CDR1 MGHDK and CDR2 SYGVNS. The CDR3 is 15 amino acids. V lost 8 bases, J lost 4 bases, and 11 bases stayed unmatched. Here the CDR3 reads CASSPPGQGIYGYTF. For the CDR3, the DNA is TGTGCCAGCTCACCACCGGGACAGGGAATCTATGGCTACACCTTC.

This clonotype was seen ten or more times. This sequence joins TRBV2 and TRBJ2-5, with D perhaps assigned TRBD1 or TRBD2 (6 bases each). Germline CDR1 SNHLY, CDR2 FYNNEI. This CDR3 contains 12 residues. The V and J ends lost 6 bases and 7 bases respectively, with 12 bases between them. The CDR3 nucleotides read TGTGCCAGCAGGACCGGGGGCAGGACCCAGTACTTC. It yields the protein CASRTGGRTQYF.

The chain combines TRBV20-1 with TRBJ2-5; possibly TRBD2 for D (6 bases). From germline, CDR1 is DFQATT and CDR2 SNEGSKA (reference sequence). The CDR3 runs 14 residues. The V end lost 2 bases, the J end lost 8 bases, and 18 bases lay between the germline ends. The CDR3 reads CSARPPGEAQTQYF. The CDR3 DNA sequence: TGCAGTGCTAGACCCCCGGGGGAGGCCCAAACCCAGTACTTC.

This clonotype was seen a few times. The chain combines TRBV29-1 with TRBJ2-6, with D possibly TRBD2 on 6 matching bases. The CDR3 has 13 amino acids. CDR1 is SQVTM, CDR2 ANQGSEA, per germline. The ends were cut back, 5 bases at V and 4 bases at J, with 9 bases in the middle. The CDR3 DNA follows: TGCAGCGTTAAACTAGCCGGGGCCAACGTCCTGACTTTC. Encoded protein: CSVKLAGANVLTF.

This clonotype showed up just a few times. The chain has TRBV6-1 and TRBJ1-1; D is perhaps TRBD1 (5 bases). The germline CDR1 and CDR2 sequences are MNHNS and SASEGT. Trimming took off 2 bases at V and 6 bases at J, with 10 bases between the two ends. The CDR3 length is 13 residues. CDR3 protein: CASSEQGEPEAFF. In DNA, the CDR3 is TGTGCCAGCAGTGAACAGGGAGAGCCTGAAGCTTTCTTT.

This clonotype was observed many times. This chain uses TRBV20-1 with TRBJ1-5; D perhaps matches TRBD1 (6 bases). This CDR3 is built from 14 residues. Trimming took off 6 bases at V and 3 bases at J, with 15 bases between the two ends. Germline CDR1 DFQATT, CDR2 SNEGSKA (reference sequence). The CDR3 spells CSAPDRTFNQPQHF. In DNA form, the CDR3 reads TGCAGTGCCCCTGACAGGACCTTCAATCAGCCCCAGCATTTT.

This clonotype came up once. The junction departs from germline at one end; a sequencing error may be responsible. The chain uses TRBV15 and TRBJ1-1; TRBD1 matches at 7 bases. CDR1 and CDR2 from the germline V gene are LNHNV and YYDKDF (reference sequence). The CDR3 sequence is 15 residues long. The CDR3 region is CATSSRTGVGTEAFF. The CDR3 DNA follows: TGTGCCACCAGCAGCCGTACAGGGGTTGGCACTGAAGCTTTCTTC.